This record looks at one T cell receptor (beta chain) sequence and its context. Its antigen target is currently unknown. Compared with germline, one end of the junction differs, possibly owing to a read error. The same CDR3 also results from other DNA sequences found in this sample. The library was prepared using the immunoSEQ multiplex PCR assay. For the multiplex PCR, a mixture combining 60 forward primers for TCR Vbeta segments and 13 reverse primers for TCR Jbeta segments was used. A multiplex PCR assay on genomic DNA amplified the CDR3 region of rearranged TCR beta genes. The Illumina HiSeq System was used to sequence the amplified TCR beta libraries as 87-base-pair reads. As for how the authors treated the data: A later analysis counted approximately 76 million unique TCR beta chains across the roughly 700 repertoires, and approximately 11 million of these chains were shared by at least two donors. To remove PCR and sequencing errors, raw reads were error-corrected and collapsed into unique sequences using a nearest-neighbor algorithm that merged closely related sequences. Alignment of CDR3 sequences to IMGT reference sequences was used to assign V, D and J gene segments. Each retained sequence needed at least a six-nucleotide match to both a V gene segment and a J gene segment. A rearrangement was called productive if the CDR3 had no stop codons and remained in frame with V and J, and every other rearrangement was called non-productive. CDR3 was defined according to IMGT convention as the region running from the second conserved V-encoded cysteine to the conserved J-encoded phenylalanine. The earlier analysis of roughly 590 of the donors excluded any sequence lacking an unambiguous match to a single V gene segment. In an earlier analysis of several hundred of the donors, V segments were called functional above 56.7% productive rearrangements and were called segregating when the between-donor standard deviation exceeded 5%. To diagnose cytomegalovirus status from the catalog of TCR beta chain sequences, a statistical classification framework was built. In a later analysis, V and J genes were assigned by comparing TCR nucleotide sequences against IMGT/GENE-DB human TR gene sequences. Using the TCRdist pipeline, a later analysis assigned CDR3 sequences along with most-parsimonious VDJ recombination scenarios. In a later analysis, each TCR beta chain was defined by its CDR3 amino acid sequence together with its V-gene family, and reads lacking a unique V-gene family were excluded. As a way to deal with suspected cross-contamination and a sequencing artifact, a later analysis dropped 450 to 600 nucleotide sequences that were highly shared and had low generation probability. In a later analysis, a clonal expansion index for each public chain was calculated from normalized within-repertoire ranks of inferred template counts. Generation probabilities in a later analysis came from a VDJ recombination model fitted to out-of-frame rearrangements, and those results were checked against IGoR. Hypergeometric tests were used in a later analysis to score TCR-TCR, TCR-HLA and TCR-CMV co-occurrence, with a repertoire-size bias correction applied to the TCR pairs. To estimate false discovery rates, a later analysis permuted the HLA or CMV assignments 20 times. In a later analysis, co-occurring TCRs were grouped with DBSCAN, and TCRdist sequence similarity was added when clustering was performed within HLA-allele-positive subsets. For co-occurrence clustering, repertoires with fewer than 30,000 or more than 120,000 public chains were excluded, along with 4 to 6 repertoires with anomalous nucleotide sharing. TCRdb's version of the immuneACCESS table is confined to in-frame rearrangements and falls short of the full clone set. An unresolved V gene accounts for under half of the shortfall where checked; the remainder is of unknown origin. The V and J calls and clone size come from that table; D and trimming were worked out from the DNA. Across this sample there are about 69,000 clones, with more than 75% seen only once. Over 2.5% of the sample is in the top ten clones.

The CDR3, from cysteine to phenylalanine, totals 16 residues. Only CDR3 DNA is held: 48 bases, read in frame from base 1. The germline V gene provides CDR1 LGHNA and CDR2 YNFKEQ. In total, just over 650 healthy bone marrow donors made up the cohort. At the time of sampling, all cohort members were nominally healthy, though unrecorded immune exposures were likely present. The donor was CMV seronegative and was included in the group of over 300 seronegative cohort members. A peripheral blood sample was provided by each donor, and peripheral blood mononuclear cells were used for TCR beta sequencing. The Qiagen DNeasy Blood Extraction Kit was used to extract genomic DNA from the blood cell samples. The data originate from a study of cytomegalovirus exposure and HLA in healthy donors (dated by TCRdb to about 2017). Study-wide context: In an earlier analysis of 587 of the donors, under 300 Gb of sequence data and 120 million or so unique TCR beta sequences from about 180 million T cells were reported. Roughly 300 gigabases of sequencing data and around 85 million unique TCR sequences made up an early release that covered nearly 650 HLA-typed donors. Of the roughly 400 genotyped donors, 65% to 90% fell in the genetic ancestry cluster associated with self-reported Caucasian donors. The study was designed to test whether signatures of past pathogen exposure could be identified by cataloging public T cell receptors. The study profiled the T cell repertoires of hundreds of subjects by immunosequencing and related them to cytomegalovirus serostatus. A separate validation cohort of about 110 different subjects was used in addition to the roughly 700-subject first cohort. To predict cytomegalovirus infection status, the study combined high-throughput TCR immunosequencing, statistical association of individual TCRs with disease status, and machine learning. A later analysis re-analyzed previously published TCR beta repertoires from 500 to 700 donors and added high-resolution HLA genotyping to study TCR occurrence patterns. The later analysis used no new phenotypic data to find candidate immune exposures, relying instead on TCR beta sequences and their occurrence across donors. An earlier analysis of around 640 of the donors used high-throughput TCR beta sequencing to judge whether each TCR beta V gene segment behaved as functional or pseudogenic. Alongside the repertoire data, information on donor age, sex, ethnicity and CMV serostatus was compiled. A later genetic analysis used genome-wide SNP genotypes for about three fifths of the 666 donors, treating that subset as a discovery cohort. All discovery cohort repertoires had been generated on a single sequencing platform. Both class I and class II loci were covered by HLA typing, at four-digit resolution. The number of donors typed differed by locus, with about 620-630 for A, B, C, DRB1 and DQB1, roughly 520 for DQA1, under 610 for DPA1, and around 460 for DPB1. About five DR-DQ haplotypes were treated as single units for association and clustering because of strong linkage in the cohort. Among 398 genotyped donors of the cohort, an average of roughly 240,000 unique TCR beta nucleotide sequences were sequenced per donor, roughly 20% of them non-productive. The research as a whole found: The 87-base-pair reads could not distinguish some IMGT-functional V segments, including TRBV6-2 and TRBV6-3, so those segments were excluded. An association between a missense DCLRE1C variant and V-gene and J-gene trimming of TCR beta chains was found in a later genetic analysis and replicated in an independent cohort. Sequencing depth was assumed to be roughly uniform across donors in the presence/absence analyses, though that assumption may not hold. According to a later analysis, most CMV-associated TCR beta chains appeared to be HLA-restricted, and the HLA associations seemed to be driven largely by CMV exposure. Several of the top co-occurrence clusters appeared to be linked to parvovirus B19, influenza, CMV and Epstein-Barr virus, according to a later analysis. Because counts were too low, about 18 rarely observed V segments, including chromosome 9 orphons, were left out of the earlier analysis of a few hundred of the donors. The study listed approximately 160 TCR beta chains as associated with cytomegalovirus. Compared with equally common non-associated chains, HLA-associated TCR beta chains in a later analysis were more clonally expanded and had lower generation probabilities. Cytomegalovirus status was reported to be diagnosed by the classifier with high specificity and sensitivity in both the original and validation cohorts. A later genetic analysis reported fewer N-insertions in productive TCRs among donors in an Asian-associated ancestry cluster than the roughly 650-donor mean. A cluster of highly shared sequence variants was judged likely to represent a technical artifact of the sequencing pipeline. Only TCR beta chains were sequenced in this cohort, and the absence of alpha or paired-chain data limited detectable features. A later analysis associated around 16,000 TCR beta sequences with specific HLA alleles at a false discovery rate of 0.05. Linkage disequilibrium might explain the correlated functional status among segregating V segments, but an unknown experimental factor could not be excluded. Three of the identified cytomegalovirus-associated TCR beta chains were confirmed in vitro to be specific for cytomegalovirus antigens. In an earlier analysis of fewer than 700 of the donors, most TCR beta V segments appeared in productive rearrangements about 87% or about 30% of the time, broadly matching IMGT annotations. A further reported finding was that TCR beta sequences accurately predicted the HLA-A and HLA-B alleles for most subjects in the first cohort. When HLA alleles, especially DR and DQ, strongly co-occurred, TCR associations were difficult to assign to individual alleles. A later analysis found that TCR association rates varied across HLA loci, with DRB1 alleles showing the most associated TCRs and HLA-C alleles the fewest. Because HLA typing was missing for some donors at each locus, association tests included only the typed subset. While some public TCRs were present in many individuals, most TCR sequences turned up only very rarely across donors. The only immune exposure information available for the cohort was CMV serostatus. The authors suggested that the approach could potentially be generalized to other disease states and immunological phenotypes.

Sequencing was carried out using PBMCs. The sequence is built from TRBV4-2 and TRBJ2-3; 8 junctional bases match TRBD2. The TCR comes from a man younger than 35 in good health and CMV-seronegative. CDR3 loop: CASSQDPGGITDTQYF. The DNA reads TGTGCCAGCAGCCAAGATCCGGGGGGGATCACAGACACGCAGTATTTT.